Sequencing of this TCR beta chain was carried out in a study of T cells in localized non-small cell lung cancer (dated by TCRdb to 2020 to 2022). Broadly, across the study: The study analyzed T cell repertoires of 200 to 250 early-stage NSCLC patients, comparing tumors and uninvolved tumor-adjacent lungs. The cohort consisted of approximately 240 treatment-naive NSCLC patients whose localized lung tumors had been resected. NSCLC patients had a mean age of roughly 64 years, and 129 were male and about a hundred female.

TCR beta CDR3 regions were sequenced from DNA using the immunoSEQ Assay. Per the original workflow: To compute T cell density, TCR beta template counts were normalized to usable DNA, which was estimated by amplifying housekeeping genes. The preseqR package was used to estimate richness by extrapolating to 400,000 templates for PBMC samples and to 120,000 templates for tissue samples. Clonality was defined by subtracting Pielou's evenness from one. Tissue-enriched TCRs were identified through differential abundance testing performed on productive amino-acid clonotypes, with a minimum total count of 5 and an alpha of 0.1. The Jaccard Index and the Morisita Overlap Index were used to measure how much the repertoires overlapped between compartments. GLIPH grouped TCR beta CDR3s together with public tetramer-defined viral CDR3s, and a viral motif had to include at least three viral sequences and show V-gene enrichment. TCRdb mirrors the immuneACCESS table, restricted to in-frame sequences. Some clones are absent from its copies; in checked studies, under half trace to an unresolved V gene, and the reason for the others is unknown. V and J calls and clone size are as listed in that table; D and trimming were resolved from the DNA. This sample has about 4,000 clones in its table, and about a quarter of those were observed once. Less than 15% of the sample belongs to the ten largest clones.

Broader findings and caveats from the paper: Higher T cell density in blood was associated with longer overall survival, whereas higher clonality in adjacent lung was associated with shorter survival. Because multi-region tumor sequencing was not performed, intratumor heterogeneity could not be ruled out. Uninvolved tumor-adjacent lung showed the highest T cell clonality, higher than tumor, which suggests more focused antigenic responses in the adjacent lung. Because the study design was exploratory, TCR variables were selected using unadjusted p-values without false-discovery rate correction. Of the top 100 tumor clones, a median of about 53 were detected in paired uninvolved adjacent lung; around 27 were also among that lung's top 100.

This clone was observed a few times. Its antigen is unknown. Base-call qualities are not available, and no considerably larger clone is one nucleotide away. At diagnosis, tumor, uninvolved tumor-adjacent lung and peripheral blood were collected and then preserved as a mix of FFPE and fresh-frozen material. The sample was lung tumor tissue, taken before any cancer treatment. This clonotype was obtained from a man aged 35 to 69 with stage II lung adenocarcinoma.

The DNA is TGTGCCATCAGTGAGAGTTGGACAGGGGCCTACAATGAGCAGTTCTTC. This is translated as CAISESWTGAYNEQFF. The V gene is TRBV10-3 and the J gene is TRBJ2-1, with TRBD1 identical over 9 junction bases. The CDR3 contains 16 residues, cysteine and phenylalanine counted. The only DNA kept is the CDR3, 48 bases in frame from the first base. Relative to germline, V is missing 2 bases and J is missing 2 bases, with 4 bases of the junction outside any gene match. CDR1 ENHRY and CDR2 SYGVKD were looked up in the germline V gene.